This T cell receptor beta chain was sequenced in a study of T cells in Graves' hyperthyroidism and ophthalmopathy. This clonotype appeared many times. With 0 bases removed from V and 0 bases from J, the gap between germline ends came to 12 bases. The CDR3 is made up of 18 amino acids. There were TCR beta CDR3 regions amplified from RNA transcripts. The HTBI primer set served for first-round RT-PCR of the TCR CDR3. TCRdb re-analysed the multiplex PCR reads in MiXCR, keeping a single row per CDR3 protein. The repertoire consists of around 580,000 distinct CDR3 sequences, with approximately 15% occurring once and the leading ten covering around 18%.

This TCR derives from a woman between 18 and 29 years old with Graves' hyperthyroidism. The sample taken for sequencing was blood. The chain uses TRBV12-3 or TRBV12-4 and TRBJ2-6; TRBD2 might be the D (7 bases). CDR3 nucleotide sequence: TGTGCCAGCAGTTTAGCGCGGGGGCTACACTCTGGGGCCAACGTCCTGACTTTC. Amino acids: CASSLARGLHSGANVLTF.